This record concerns one T cell receptor beta chain sequence. The same CDR3 arises from other DNA sequences in this sample as well. This sample stems from a study of beta chain features in type 1 diabetes. The sequenced template was cDNA made from the entire isolated RNA. The repertoire was sequenced with immunoSEQ multiplex PCR; TCRdb's copy has only in-frame clones and lacks some. The sample carries more than 300,000 clones, less than 9.5% recorded once. CDR3 size: 11 residues. CDR1 MGHDK and CDR2 SYGVNS come from the germline V gene. The V gene lost 6 bases and the J gene lost 3 bases, with 6 bases spanning the gap.

The source is a woman in her late teens or twenties in good health. What was sequenced was central memory CD4+ T cells from blood. The chain couples TRBV25-1 to TRBJ2-7, with a weak D call TRBD1 (6 bases). As DNA, the CDR3 is TGTGCCAGCAGAGGGGGCTACGAGCAGTACTTC. Amino acids: CASRGGYEQYF.